This passage covers 13 T cell receptor beta chains from one sample sequenced in a study of T-cell reconstitution after alpha-beta-depleted transplantation in children. TCRbeta library preparation incorporated unique molecular identifiers. TCRdb re-called the PCR reads through MiXCR, storing one row per CDR3 protein. The sample carries roughly 200,000 distinct CDR3 sequences, approximately 8.4% recorded once. The sample here was PBMCs, mostly from graft donor cells, taken 360 days after TCRalphabeta/CD19-depleted stem cell transplant. The receptor set was obtained from a male patient aged 2 to 10 who had a stem cell transplant for acute myeloid leukemia, so the T cells may come from the graft donor.

V is TRBV20-1 and J is TRBJ1-6, with 8 bases aligning to TRBD1. Germline-derived CDR1 and CDR2 are DFQATT and SNEGSKA (reference sequence). V lost 3 bases to trimming and J lost 0 bases; unmatched junction nucleotides: 4. This CDR3 contains 16 residues. CDR3 sequence: CSARTGASSYNSPLHF. The CDR3, as DNA: TGCAGTGCTAGGACAGGGGCGAGCTCCTATAATTCACCCCTCCACTTT.

This clonotype was counted only a few times. The chain combines TRBV24-1 with TRBJ2-3, with 11 bases matching TRBD2. CDR3 length equals 16 residues. Per germline, CDR1 KGHDR and CDR2 SFDVKD. Trimming cost V 4 bases and J 4 bases; bases outside gene matches: 6. The CDR3, as DNA: TGTGCCACCAGTGAGGACACTAGCGGGGGTCCAGATACGCAGTATTTT. Amino acid sequence: CATSEDTSGGPDTQYF.

This clonotype has more than one count but fewer than ten. The rearrangement links TRBV20-1 to TRBJ2-7, with D possibly being TRBD2 (6 bases). The CDR3 length is 16 residues. Trimming removed 1 base from V and 0 bases from J, with 16 bases in between. Germline V gives CDR1 DFQATT, CDR2 SNEGSKA (reference sequence). The CDR3 region is CSARGGGAAISYEQYF. The CDR3 DNA follows: TGCAGTGCTAGAGGGGGAGGAGCGGCGATCTCCTACGAGCAGTACTTC.

This clonotype was picked up a small number of times. The chain recombines TRBV5-1 with TRBJ2-3; the D gene is possibly TRBD2 (6 bases). Germline V gene sequence: CDR1 SGHRS, CDR2 YFSETQ. The CDR3 has 14 amino acids. Trimming took off 5 bases at V and 5 bases at J, with 15 bases between the two ends. DNA for the CDR3: TGCGCCAGCAGTCTCCCGGGAGATCTAGATACGCAGTATTTT. It codes for CASSLPGDLDTQYF.

This clonotype was found a few times. This chain connects TRBV20-1 to TRBJ1-1; 8 bases are a match to TRBD1. This CDR3 comprises 15 residues. After removal of 3 bases from V and 0 bases from J, the junction contained 6 bases not matched to a gene. Germline V gene lookup returns CDR1 DFQATT and CDR2 SNEGSKA (reference sequence). The CDR3 region has the DNA TGCAGTGCTAGCTCGAGGACAGGGATGAACACTGAAGCTTTCTTT. This gives the protein CSASSRTGMNTEAFF.

This clonotype occurred a few times. V gene TRBV7-3 combines with J gene TRBJ2-1; TRBD2 matches at 13 bases. The V gene's germline CDR1 is SGHTA and CDR2 FQGTGA. The V gene end was trimmed by 5 bases and the J gene end by 5 bases; junction bases not matched to a gene: 3. The CDR3 has 15 amino acids. The CDR3 coding sequence is TGTGCCAGCAGCCCGGGACTAGCGGGGAACAATGAGCAGTTCTTC. Translation gives CASSPGLAGNNEQFF.

This chain links TRBV5-1 with TRBJ2-7; D may correspond to TRBD1 or TRBD2 (6 bases each). CDR1 and CDR2 (germline): SGHRS, YFSETQ. The CDR3 has 14 residues. With 4 bases removed from V and 2 bases from J, the gap between germline ends came to 13 bases. As DNA, the CDR3 is TGCGCCAGCAGCGCGGGACATGGGACCTACGAGCAGTACTTC. Its translation: CASSAGHGTYEQYF.

This clonotype came up a few times. This chain joins TRBV20-1 and TRBJ2-3; 7 nucleotides agree with TRBD2. Germline CDR1 is DFQATT and CDR2 is SNEGSKA (reference sequence). The CDR3 loop spans 15 amino acids. J gave up 2 bases and V 2 bases, and 7 bases lay outside the gene matches. DNA for the CDR3: TGCAGTGCTAGAACCCCCACTAGCGTCACAGATACGCAGTATTTT. Encoded protein: CSARTPTSVTDTQYF.

About this clonotype: This may be a read error: a much more frequent sequence differs by one nucleotide. The chain joins TRBV7-3 to TRBJ2-5; 9 bases align to TRBD1. The CDR3 has 15 amino acids. Germline-derived CDR1 and CDR2 are SGHTA and FQGTGA. CDR3 DNA sequence: TGTGCCAGCAGTAGACAGGGGGGTGTCCAAGACACCCAGTACTTC. Encoded protein: CASSRQGGVQDTQYF.

The chain uses TRBV25-1 and TRBJ2-2; D gene ambiguous. Germline lookup yields CDR1 MGHDK and CDR2 SYGVNS. This CDR3 is built from 11 residues. The V gene lost 9 bases and the J gene lost 3 bases, with 5 bases spanning the gap. CDR3 loop: CASNDTGELFF. In DNA, the CDR3 is TGTGCCAGTAATGACACCGGGGAGCTGTTTTTT.

This clonotype was observed at least ten times. The rearrangement joins TRBV11-2 to TRBJ2-1, with 7 bases lining up with TRBD1. Germline-derived CDR1 and CDR2 are SGHAT and FQNNGV. The junction had 12 bases not matched to a gene; V was cut back by 5 bases and J by 5 bases. CDR3 size: 16 residues. The CDR3 loop is CASSAPLGTENNEQFF. In DNA form, the CDR3 reads TGTGCCAGCAGCGCTCCATTGGGGACAGAAAACAATGAGCAGTTCTTC.

The sample holds many counts of this clonotype. This sequence joins TRBV12-3 or TRBV12-4 and TRBJ2-1; D possibly corresponds to TRBD1 (6 bases). The CDR3 runs 13 residues. V lost 6 bases and J lost 4, with 10 bases in between. The chain's CDR3 is CASRSGQYNEQFF. The CDR3 nucleotides read TGTGCCAGCAGATCCGGACAGTACAATGAGCAGTTCTTC.

This chain uses TRBV20-1 with TRBJ2-5; D unclear. Germline values: CDR1 DFQATT, CDR2 SNEGSKA (reference sequence). The CDR3 runs to 13 residues. Trimming removed 1 base from V and 4 bases from J, with 10 bases in between. CDR3 bases: TGCAGTGCTAGAGTCCAGCTCGCAGAGACCCAGTACTTC. It specifies CSARVQLAETQYF.